The clone carrying this TCR delta chain occurred a few times. A much larger clone differs from this one at a single base, so this may be a read error. This sample includes further DNA sequences coding for the same CDR3. This specimen comes from a study of gamma-delta T cells after stem cell transplantation. TCRdb repeated clone calling on the RT-PCR reads with CATT. The sample has roughly 1,300 delta-chain clones, 5.5% to 8% seen once. The clonotype was recovered from a human donor. It is not recorded whose cells these are; they may come from a transplant donor. What was sequenced was gamma-delta T cells.

The CDR3 coding sequence is TGTGCCTGTGACACCGTAGGTGGGGGATTCCCAAGTGCCACCGATAAACTCATCTTT. It translates to CACDTVGGGFPSATDKLIF. V is TRDV2 and J is TRDJ1, with 8 bases fitting TRDD3. The germline V gene has CDR1 GEAIGNYY and CDR2 EKD. The ends lost 0 bases at V and 1 base at J; junction bases unmatched: 15. The CDR3 totals 19 residues.